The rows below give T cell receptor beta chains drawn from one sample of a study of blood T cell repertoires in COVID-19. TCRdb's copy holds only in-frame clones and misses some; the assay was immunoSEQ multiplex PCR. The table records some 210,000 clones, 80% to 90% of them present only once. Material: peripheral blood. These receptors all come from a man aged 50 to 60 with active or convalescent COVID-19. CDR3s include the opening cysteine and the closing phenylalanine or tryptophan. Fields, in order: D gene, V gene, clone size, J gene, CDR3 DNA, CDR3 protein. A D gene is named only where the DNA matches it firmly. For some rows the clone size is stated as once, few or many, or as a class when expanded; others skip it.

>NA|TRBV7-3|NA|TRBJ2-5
TGTGCCAGCAGCTCCGACCCCGGGAGCCAAGAGACCCAGTACTTC
CASSSDPGSQETQYF
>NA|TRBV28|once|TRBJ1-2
TGTGCCAGCAGTCCACCCACAGGACCCTATGGCTACACCTTC
CASSPPTGPYGYTF
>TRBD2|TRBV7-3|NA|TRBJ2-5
TGTGCCAGCAGCCTGGGAGGGCAAGAGACCCAGTACTTC
CASSLGGQETQYF
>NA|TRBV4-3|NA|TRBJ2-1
TGCGCCAGCAGCCAAGAACAGCGGTTGGGTGAGCAGTTCTTC
CASSQEQRLGEQFF
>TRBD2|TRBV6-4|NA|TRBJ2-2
TGTGCCAGCAGTTCGTACCCCCCCGGGACTACGAACACCGGGGAGCTGTTTTTT
CASSSYPPGTTNTGELFF
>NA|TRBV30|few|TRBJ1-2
TGTGCCTGGAGCCCGGGGAGGGATCCGGGGAAAGGCTACACCTTC
CAWSPGRDPGKGYTF
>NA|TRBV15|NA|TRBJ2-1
TGTGCCACCAGCCCCCTCACCGGGAAAGGAGGGTCCTACAATGAGCAGTTCTTC
CATSPLTGKGGSYNEQFF
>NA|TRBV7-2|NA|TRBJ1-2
TGTGCCAGCAGCTTAATATCAGGGAATAACTATGGCTACACCTTC
CASSLISGNNYGYTF
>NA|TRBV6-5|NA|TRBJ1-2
TGTGCCAGCATGAGAGGCAGATTAATCTATGGCTACACCTTC
CASMRGRLIYGYTF
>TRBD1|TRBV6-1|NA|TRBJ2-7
TGTGCCAGCAGTGAATGGACAGGATTCTCCTACGAGCAGTACTTC
CASSEWTGFSYEQYF
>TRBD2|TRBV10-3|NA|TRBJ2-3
TGTGCCATCAGTGGGACTAGCGGGAGTGACGGTACGCAGTATTTT
CAISGTSGSDGTQYF
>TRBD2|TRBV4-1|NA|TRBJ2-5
TGCGCCAGCAGCCAAGTCCTAGCGGGCCCAGAGACCCAGTACTTC
CASSQVLAGPETQYF
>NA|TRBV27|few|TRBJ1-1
TGTGCCAGCGGTCCCAGGGCGGAAAACACTGAAGCTTTCTTT
CASGPRAENTEAFF
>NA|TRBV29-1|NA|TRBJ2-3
TGCAGCGTTGTACAGGGCCAGACTAGCACAGATACGCAGTATTTT
CSVVQGQTSTDTQYF
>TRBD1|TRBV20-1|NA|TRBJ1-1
TGCAGTGCTGGACAGGGGGCAAGAGCTTTCTTT
CSAGQGARAFF
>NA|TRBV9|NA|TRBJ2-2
TGTGCCAGCAGCATTGACACTCTCGGGGAGCTGTTTTTT
CASSIDTLGELFF
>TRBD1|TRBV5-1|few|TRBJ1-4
TGCGCCAGCAGGCAACAGGGGGGGAAAGAAAAACTGTTTTTT
CASRQQGGKEKLFF
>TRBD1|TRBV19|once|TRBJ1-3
TGTGCCAGTAGGACACAGGGGGTAGTTGGAAACACCATATATTTT
CASRTQGVVGNTIYF
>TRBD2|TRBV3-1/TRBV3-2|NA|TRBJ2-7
TGTGCCAGCAGCCAAGCGGGGCTAGCGGGCCACTTC
CASSQAGLAGHF
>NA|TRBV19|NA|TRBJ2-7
TGTGCCACGGGTCAGCGGCGGAACGAGCAGTACTTC
CATGQRRNEQYF
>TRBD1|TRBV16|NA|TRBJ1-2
TGTGCCAGCAGCCAATTTGGGACAGGGGGCGTTGGCTACACCTTC
CASSQFGTGGVGYTF
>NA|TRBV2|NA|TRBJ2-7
TGTGCCAGCACCGCCGGGACTGGGACCTACGAGCAGTACTTC
CASTAGTGTYEQYF
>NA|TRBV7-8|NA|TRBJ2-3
TGTGCCAGCAGCCCCCTCGCACGGTTTAGCACAGATACGCAGTATTTT
CASSPLARFSTDTQYF
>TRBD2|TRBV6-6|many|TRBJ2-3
TGTGCCAGCAGAACTAGCGGCCAGAGCACAGATACGCAGTATTTT
CASRTSGQSTDTQYF
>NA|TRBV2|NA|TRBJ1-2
TGTGCCAGCAGTGAAGTGCGAGGGATGTCAGGCTACACCTTC
CASSEVRGMSGYTF
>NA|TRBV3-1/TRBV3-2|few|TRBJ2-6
TGTGCCAGCAGCCCATACAGCTCTGGGGCCAACGTCCTGACTTTC
CASSPYSSGANVLTF
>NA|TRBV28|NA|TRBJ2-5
TGTGCCAGCAGTTCCCGGGTCCTACGGGAGACCCAGTACTTC
CASSSRVLRETQYF